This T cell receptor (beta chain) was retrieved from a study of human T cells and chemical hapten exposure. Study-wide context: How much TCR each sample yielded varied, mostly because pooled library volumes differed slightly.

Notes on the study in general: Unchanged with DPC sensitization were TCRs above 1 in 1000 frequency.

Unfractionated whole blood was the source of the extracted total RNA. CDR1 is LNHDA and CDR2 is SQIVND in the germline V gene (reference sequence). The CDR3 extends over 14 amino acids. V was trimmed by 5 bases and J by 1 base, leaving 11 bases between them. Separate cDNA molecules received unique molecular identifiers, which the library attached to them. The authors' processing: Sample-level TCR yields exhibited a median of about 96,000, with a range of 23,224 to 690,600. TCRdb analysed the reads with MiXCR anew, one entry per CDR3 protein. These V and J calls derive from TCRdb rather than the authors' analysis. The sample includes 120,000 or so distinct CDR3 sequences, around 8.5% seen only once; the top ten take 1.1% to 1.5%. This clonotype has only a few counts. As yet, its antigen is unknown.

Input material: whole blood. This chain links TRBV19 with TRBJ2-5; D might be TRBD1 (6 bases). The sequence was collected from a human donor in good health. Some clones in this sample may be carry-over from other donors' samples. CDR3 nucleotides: TGTGCCAGTAGTTTGCAGGGGCTCCAAGAGACCCAGTACTTC. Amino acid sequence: CASSLQGLQETQYF.